This T cell receptor beta chain was recorded in a study of identical twins. After template switching added a universal primer site, the resulting cDNA carried unique molecular identifiers. TCRdb called the 5' RACE reads again in MiXCR, with one record for every CDR3 protein. Of fewer than 250,000 distinct CDR3 sequences detected, less than 8% appear once; the ten largest clones hold less than 2%. The CDR3 spans 17 residues. With 5 bases removed from V and 4 bases from J, the gap between germline ends came to 22 bases. Germline CDR1 SGHAT, CDR2 FQNNGV. This sample was shared with a second study, whose subject was yellow fever vaccine responses in identical twins.

Sequencing was carried out using memory (CD45RO+) T cells sorted from blood. This receptor was taken from a woman under 30 in good health. The rearrangement joins TRBV11-2 to TRBJ2-3; D is unclear. The CDR3 nucleotides read TGTGCCAGCAGCCCCCTGACTGGGTTCGGCCCCCCAGATACGCAGTATTTT. This sequence encodes CASSPLTGFGPPDTQYF.